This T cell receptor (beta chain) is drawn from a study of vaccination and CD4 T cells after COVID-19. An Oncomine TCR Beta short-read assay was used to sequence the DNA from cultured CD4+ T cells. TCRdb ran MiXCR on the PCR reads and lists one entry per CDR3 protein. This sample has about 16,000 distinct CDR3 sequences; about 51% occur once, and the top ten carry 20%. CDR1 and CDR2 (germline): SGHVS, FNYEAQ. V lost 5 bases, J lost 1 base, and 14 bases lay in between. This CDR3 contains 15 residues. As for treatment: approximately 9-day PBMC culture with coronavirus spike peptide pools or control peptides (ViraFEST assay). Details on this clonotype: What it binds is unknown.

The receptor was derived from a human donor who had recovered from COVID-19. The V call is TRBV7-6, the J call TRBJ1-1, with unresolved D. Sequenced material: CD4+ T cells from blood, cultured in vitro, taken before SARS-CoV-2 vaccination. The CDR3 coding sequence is TGTGCCAGCAGCCTTCGGACGGGGAAGAACACTGAAGCTTTCTTT. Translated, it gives CASSLRTGKNTEAFF.